This is a list of T cell receptor beta chains from one sample in a study of T cell repertoires in cytomegalovirus infection. TCRdb analysed the reads with MiXCR anew, one entry per CDR3 protein. In the table there are roughly 990,000 distinct CDR3 sequences, about a third of which are singletons. These receptors have no identified antigens. The sequenced sample was cultured CD8+ T cells from PBMCs, obtained from culture after CMV antigen stimulation. These receptors all stem from a human donor in good health (CMV status not recorded). Some clones in this sample may be carry-over from other donors' samples. CDR3s include the opening cysteine and the closing phenylalanine or tryptophan. D genes are given only for firm matches. Not all rows give a size; the values are once, few, many and, for expanded clones, a class.

D,J,V,size,CDR3,DNA
NA,TRBJ2-2,TRBV25-1,NA,CASSRIPGELFF,TGTGCCAGCAGCAGGATCCCCGGGGAGCTGTTTTTT
NA,TRBJ2-1,TRBV6-6,few,CASSPYHEQFF,TGTGCCAGCAGCCCATACCATGAGCAGTTCTTC
NA,TRBJ2-7,TRBV5-1,NA,CASSLNTALSPYEQYF,TGCGCCAGCAGCTTGAATACGGCACTAAGTCCCTACGAGCAGTACTTC
NA,TRBJ1-1,TRBV15,NA,CATSRDRSGEEAFF,TGTGCCACCAGCAGAGATCGTTCGGGGGAAGAAGCTTTCTTT
NA,TRBJ2-7,TRBV2,NA,CSSLAVTEQYF,TGTTCCAGCCTAGCCGTGACCGAGCAGTACTTC
TRBD1,TRBJ1-6,TRBV5-5,NA,CASSPGQGRNSPLHF,TGTGCCAGCAGCCCTGGACAGGGGAGAAATTCACCCCTCCACTTT
NA,TRBJ2-2,TRBV6-2/TRBV6-3,few,CASSRRRTNTGELFF,TGTGCCAGCTCCCGGAGGCGGACGAACACCGGGGAGCTGTTTTTT
NA,TRBJ1-1,TRBV12-3/TRBV12-4,few,CASSFIGPEAFF,TGTGCCAGCAGTTTTATTGGGCCTGAAGCTTTCTTT
NA,TRBJ1-1,TRBV6-5,many,CASSYGPMNTEAFF,TGTGCCAGCAGTTACGGCCCGATGAACACTGAAGCTTTCTTT
NA,TRBJ1-4,TRBV6-6,NA,CASILSGVGSEKLFF,TGTGCCAGCATCCTCAGCGGAGTAGGGAGTGAAAAACTGTTTTTT
NA,TRBJ2-5,TRBV6-1,NA,CASSERAGTETQYF,TGTGCCAGCAGTGAAAGGGCAGGGACGGAGACCCAGTACTTC
NA,TRBJ1-6,TRBV15,few,CATSRVGGKQINSPLHF,TGTGCCACCAGCAGAGTGGGAGGAAAACAGATTAATTCACCCCTCCACTTT
TRBD1,TRBJ1-1,TRBV6-5,NA,CASSAGTGGDTEAFF,TGTGCCAGCAGTGCCGGGACAGGGGGAGACACTGAAGCTTTCTTT
NA,TRBJ2-1,TRBV7-8,few,CASSTNEHPYNEQFF,TGTGCCAGCAGCACCAACGAACACCCCTACAATGAGCAGTTCTTC
NA,TRBJ2-1,TRBV7-8,many,CASSVDNPNEQFF,TGTGCCAGCAGCGTTGACAACCCAAATGAGCAGTTCTTC
TRBD1,TRBJ2-7,TRBV6-2/TRBV6-3,many,CASSYSWTGRPEQYF,TGTGCCAGCAGTTACTCGTGGACAGGGCGCCCCGAGCAGTACTTC
TRBD1,TRBJ1-5,TRBV27,NA,CASSLSAGTGRGQPQHF,TGTGCCAGCAGTTTATCAGCCGGGACAGGGAGGGGGCAGCCCCAGCATTTT
NA,TRBJ1-2,TRBV7-2,many,CASSLGGFGYTF,TGTGCCAGCAGCTTAGGAGGGTTTGGCTACACCTTC
TRBD2,TRBJ2-1,TRBV10-3,NA,CVITTLRLAGGSSYNEQFF,TGTGTCATCACCACTCTCCGGCTAGCGGGGGGGAGCTCCTACAATGAGCAGTTCTTC
NA,TRBJ1-1,TRBV4-1,once,CASSHTRLMRNTEAFF,TGCGCCAGCAGCCATACTCGTCTGATGCGGAACACTGAAGCTTTCTTT
NA,TRBJ2-1,TRBV5-4,few,CASSLVRERGSYNEQFF,TGTGCCAGCAGCTTGGTCAGGGAGAGGGGCTCCTACAATGAGCAGTTCTTC
TRBD1,TRBJ1-1,TRBV19,NA,CASRGYDTEAFF,TGTGCCAGCAGGGGGTACGACACTGAAGCTTTCTTT
NA,TRBJ1-5,TRBV7-2,many,CASSLYGGGDGPQHF,TGTGCCAGCAGCTTATACGGGGGCGGAGATGGGCCCCAGCATTTT
NA,TRBJ1-1,TRBV7-9,NA,CASEGIVTEAFF,TGTGCCAGCGAGGGGATAGTCACTGAAGCTTTCTTT
NA,TRBJ1-1,TRBV7-2,many,CASSPDPGHTIMNTEAFF,TGTGCCAGCAGCCCGGATCCGGGACACACCATCATGAACACTGAAGCTTTCTTT
TRBD2,TRBJ2-2,TRBV12-3/TRBV12-4,many,CASSWGLAGVDTGELFF,TGTGCCAGCAGTTGGGGACTAGCGGGGGTGGACACCGGGGAGCTGTTTTTT
NA,TRBJ2-2,TRBV6-1,few,CASSPYRALAAELFF,TGTGCCAGCAGTCCTTACAGGGCTCTTGCGGCGGAGCTGTTTTTT
NA,TRBJ1-1,TRBV28,NA,CASKVLRGMNTEAFF,TGTGCCAGCAAAGTTCTAAGGGGGATGAACACTGAAGCTTTCTTT
TRBD2,TRBJ2-7,TRBV7-8,NA,CASSTLGEGLAKYEQYF,TGTGCCAGCAGCACCTTAGGAGAAGGACTAGCGAAATACGAGCAGTACTTC
NA,TRBJ1-4,TRBV5-1,NA,CASSLGAAATNEKLFF,TGCGCCAGCAGCTTGGGGGCTGCGGCAACTAATGAAAAACTGTTTTTT
TRBD1,TRBJ2-5,TRBV11-2,many,CASSLSDRGRETQYF,TGTGCCAGCAGCTTAAGTGACAGGGGGAGAGAGACCCAGTACTTC
TRBD2,TRBJ2-1,TRBV7-6,NA,CASSYGTSGGASYNEQFF,TGTGCCAGCAGTTACGGGACTAGCGGGGGGGCCAGCTACAATGAGCAGTTCTTC
TRBD1,TRBJ2-4,TRBV7-9,NA,CASSVAPGTGVKNIQYF,TGTGCCAGCAGCGTAGCTCCCGGGACAGGGGTCAAAAACATTCAGTACTTC
TRBD2,TRBJ2-5,TRBV15,NA,CATSGGQETQYF,TGTGCCACCTCGGGGGGGCAAGAGACCCAGTACTTC
NA,TRBJ2-5,TRBV25-1,NA,CASSPYGAETQYF,TGTGCCAGCAGTCCTTATGGGGCAGAGACCCAGTACTTC
TRBD1,TRBJ1-2,TRBV10-3,NA,CAIRTGYEDYGYTF,TGTGCCATCAGGACAGGGTACGAAGACTATGGCTACACCTTC
NA,TRBJ1-1,TRBV4-1,NA,CASSQGTGVRTEAFF,TGCGCCAGCAGCCAAGGGACGGGGGTAAGGACTGAAGCTTTCTTT
NA,TRBJ2-1,TRBV12-3/TRBV12-4,many,CASSPGRYNEQFF,TGTGCCAGCAGCCCGGGACGATACAATGAGCAGTTCTTC
NA,TRBJ1-5,TRBV4-1,many,CASSPSTTANQPQHF,TGCGCCAGCAGCCCAAGTACGACAGCTAATCAGCCCCAGCATTTT
NA,TRBJ2-2,TRBV20-1,NA,CSARQYTNTGELFF,TGCAGTGCTAGACAATATACGAACACCGGGGAGCTGTTTTTT
NA,TRBJ2-5,TRBV28,NA,CASSFSRETQYF,TGTGCCAGCAGTTTTTCAAGGGAGACCCAGTACTTC
TRBD1,TRBJ1-6,TRBV4-1,once,CASSQEDRANSPLHF,TGCGCCAGCAGCCAAGAAGACAGGGCGAATTCACCCCTCCACTTT
TRBD1,TRBJ1-2,TRBV6-6,few,CASSEDRAGNYGYTF,TGTGCCAGCAGTGAGGACAGGGCGGGCAACTATGGCTACACCTTC
TRBD2,TRBJ2-4,TRBV6-5,few,CASSSPSGGLFRAKNIQYF,TGTGCCAGCAGTTCCCCGAGCGGGGGGCTCTTCCGAGCCAAAAACATTCAGTACTTC
NA,TRBJ2-3,TRBV28,few,CASSLFEVVDTQYF,TGTGCCAGCAGTTTATTTGAGGTTGTGGATACGCAGTATTTT
NA,TRBJ2-3,TRBV9,NA,CASSPQGQVDTQYF,TGTGCCAGCAGCCCCCAGGGCCAGGTTGATACGCAGTATTTT
TRBD2,TRBJ2-2,TRBV2,NA,CASSDLASGANTGELFF,TGTGCCAGCAGTGATCTGGCTAGCGGGGCGAACACCGGGGAGCTGTTTTTT
NA,TRBJ2-7,TRBV14,few,CASLDSSSPQYEQYF,TGTGCCAGCTTGGACTCTTCCTCCCCCCAGTACGAGCAGTACTTC
TRBD1,TRBJ2-5,TRBV6-5,few,CASSYSGPLLQGAGETQYF,TGTGCCAGCAGTTACTCAGGCCCGCTTTTACAGGGGGCCGGAGAGACCCAGTACTTC
TRBD1,TRBJ2-3,TRBV5-1,NA,CASRGAGGGTDTQYF,TGCGCCAGCAGAGGCGCAGGGGGCGGGACAGATACGCAGTATTTT
NA,TRBJ2-1,TRBV6-1,NA,CANSEAPPPGSYNEQFF,TGTGCCAACAGTGAAGCGCCCCCTCCAGGCTCCTACAATGAGCAGTTCTTC
NA,TRBJ2-1,TRBV7-3,NA,CANSHYRAGEQFF,TGTGCCAACAGTCACTACAGGGCCGGTGAGCAGTTCTTC
TRBD1,TRBJ1-1,TRBV6-5,NA,CASNMGQGIGQNTEAFF,TGTGCCAGCAACATGGGACAGGGGATCGGCCAGAACACTGAAGCTTTCTTT
TRBD1,TRBJ2-2,TRBV10-3,many,CAIPRDSGFGELFF,TGTGCCATCCCAAGGGACAGTGGATTCGGGGAGCTGTTTTTT